The 5 T cell receptor beta chains below come from one sample, sequenced in a study of vaccination and CD4 T cells after COVID-19. Treatment described: roughly 11-day PBMC culture with coronavirus spike peptide pools or control peptides (ViraFEST assay). With the Oncomine TCR Beta short-read assay, DNA from cultured CD4+ T cells was sequenced. TCRdb re-derived calls from the PCR reads in MiXCR, one entry per CDR3 protein. The sample lists under 20,000 distinct CDR3 sequences; about 56% were seen once. These TCRs' antigens remain unknown. Sequences were derived from CD4+ T cells from blood, cultured in vitro, sampled before SARS-CoV-2 vaccination. The origin of the receptors is a human donor who had recovered from COVID-19.

This chain joins TRBV19 and TRBJ2-7; 7 positions agree with TRBD2. Trimming removed 7 bases from V and 0 bases from J; junction bases left unmatched: 15. Germline V gene data show CDR1 as LNHDA and CDR2 as SQIVND (reference sequence). This CDR3 spans 17 amino acids. The CDR3 reads CASTPRGEGFSSYEQYF. Written as DNA, the CDR3 is TGTGCCAGTACCCCTCGGGGGGAGGGCTTTTCCTCCTACGAGCAGTACTTC.

The chain has TRBV24-1 and TRBJ2-6, with D unclear. The CDR3 is made up of 14 amino acids. V lost 3 bases, J lost 0 bases, and 2 bases lay in between. From germline, CDR1 is KGHDR and CDR2 SFDVKD. CDR3 region: CATSDTSGANVLTF. The CDR3 DNA is TGTGCCACCAGTGATACCTCTGGGGCCAACGTCCTGACTTTC.

The genes are TRBV4-1 and TRBJ2-4; D remains unclear. CDR1 and CDR2 (germline): MGHRA, YSYEKL. The CDR3 spans 18 residues. V lost 1 base and J lost 1, with 17 bases in between. DNA of the CDR3: TGCGCCAGCAGCCAAGTTGCTCGTAAACCTGGGGCCAAAAACATTCAGTACTTC. It specifies CASSQVARKPGAKNIQYF.

This clonotype was seen only a few times. V usage is TRBV29-1 and J usage is TRBJ2-7; 7 bases align to TRBD1. The trim removed 6 bases at V and 7 bases at J, leaving 15 bases unmatched. The CDR3 totals 14 residues. The V gene's germline CDR1 is SQVTM and CDR2 ANQGSEA. CDR3 region: CSVETGTGADEQYF. The DNA for the CDR3 is TGCAGCGTGGAGACAGGGACGGGCGCTGATGAGCAGTACTTC.

This clonotype was seen more than once but under ten times. J is TRBJ1-2 and V is TRBV28, with D uncertain. CDR1 MDHEN and CDR2 SYDVKM come from the germline V gene. The V end was cut by 5 bases, the J end by 3 bases, with 7 bases between. This CDR3 region has 12 residues. The CDR3 loop reads CASSLSDYGYTF. The CDR3 coding sequence is TGTGCCAGCAGTCTATCTGACTATGGCTACACCTTC.